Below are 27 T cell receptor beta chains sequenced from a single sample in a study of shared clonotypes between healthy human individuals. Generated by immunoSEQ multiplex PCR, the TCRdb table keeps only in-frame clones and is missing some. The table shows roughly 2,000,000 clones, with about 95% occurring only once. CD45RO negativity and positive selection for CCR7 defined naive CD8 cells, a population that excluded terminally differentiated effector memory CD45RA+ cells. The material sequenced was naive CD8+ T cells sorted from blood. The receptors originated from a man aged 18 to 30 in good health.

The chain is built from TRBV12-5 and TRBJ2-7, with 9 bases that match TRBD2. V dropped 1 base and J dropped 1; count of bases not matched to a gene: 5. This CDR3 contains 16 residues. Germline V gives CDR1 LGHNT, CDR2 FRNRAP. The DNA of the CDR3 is TGTGCTAGTGGTTTGGCCGTCCTAGCGGGGTCCTACGAGCAGTACTTC. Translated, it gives CASGLAVLAGSYEQYF.

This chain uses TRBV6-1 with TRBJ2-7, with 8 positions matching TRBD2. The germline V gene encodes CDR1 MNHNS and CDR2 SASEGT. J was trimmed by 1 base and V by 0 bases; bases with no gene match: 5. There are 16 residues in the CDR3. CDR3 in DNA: TGTGCCAGCAGTGAAGCCTTGACTAGCGTTTCCTACGAGCAGTACTTC. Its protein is CASSEALTSVSYEQYF.

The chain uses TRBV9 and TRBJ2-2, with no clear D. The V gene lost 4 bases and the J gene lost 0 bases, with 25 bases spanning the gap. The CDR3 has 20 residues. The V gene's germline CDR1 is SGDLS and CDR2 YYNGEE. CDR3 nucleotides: TGTGCCAGCAGCACGCCGGGCCAGCCCCGGATACCGGCGAACACCGGGGAGCTGTTTTTT. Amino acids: CASSTPGQPRIPANTGELFF.

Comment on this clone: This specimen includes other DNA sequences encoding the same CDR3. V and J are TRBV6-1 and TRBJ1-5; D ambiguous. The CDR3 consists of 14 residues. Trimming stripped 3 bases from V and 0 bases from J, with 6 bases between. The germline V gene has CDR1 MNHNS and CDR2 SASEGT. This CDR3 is CASSEGGSNQPQHF. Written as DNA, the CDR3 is TGTGCCAGCAGTGAGGGTGGTAGCAATCAGCCCCAGCATTTT.

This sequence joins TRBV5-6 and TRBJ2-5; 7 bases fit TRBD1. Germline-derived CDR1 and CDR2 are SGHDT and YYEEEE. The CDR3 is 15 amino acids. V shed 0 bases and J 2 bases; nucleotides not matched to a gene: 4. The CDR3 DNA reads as TGTGCCAGCAGCTTGGAACAGGGGCTACAAGAGACCCAGTACTTC. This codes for CASSLEQGLQETQYF.

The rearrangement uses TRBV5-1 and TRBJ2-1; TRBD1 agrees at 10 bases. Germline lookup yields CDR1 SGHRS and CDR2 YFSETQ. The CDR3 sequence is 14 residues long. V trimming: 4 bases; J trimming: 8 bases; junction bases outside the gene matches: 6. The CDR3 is CASSLGQGIDEQFF. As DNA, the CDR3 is TGCGCCAGCAGCCTGGGACAGGGGATCGATGAGCAGTTCTTC.

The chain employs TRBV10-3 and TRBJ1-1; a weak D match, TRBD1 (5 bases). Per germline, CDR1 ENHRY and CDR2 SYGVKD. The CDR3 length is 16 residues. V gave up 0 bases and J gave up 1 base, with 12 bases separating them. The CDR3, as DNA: TGTGCCATCAGTGAGTCTGACAGTTCGACGAACACTGAAGCTTTCTTT. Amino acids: CAISESDSSTNTEAFF.

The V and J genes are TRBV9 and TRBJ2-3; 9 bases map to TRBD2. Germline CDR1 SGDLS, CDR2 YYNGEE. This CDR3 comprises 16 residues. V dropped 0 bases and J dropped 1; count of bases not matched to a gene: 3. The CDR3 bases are TGTGCCAGCAGCGTAGCTCTAGCGGGACGCACAGATACGCAGTATTTT. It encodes CASSVALAGRTDTQYF. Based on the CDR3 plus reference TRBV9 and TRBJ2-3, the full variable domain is DSGVTQTPKHLITATGQRVTLRCSPRSGDLSVYWYQQSLDQGLQFLIQYYNGEERAKGNILERFSAQQFPDLHSELNLSSLELGDSALYFCASSVALAGRTDTQYFGPGTRLTVL.

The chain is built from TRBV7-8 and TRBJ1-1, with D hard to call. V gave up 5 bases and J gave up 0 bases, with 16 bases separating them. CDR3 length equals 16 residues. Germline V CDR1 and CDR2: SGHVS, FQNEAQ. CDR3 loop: CASSPEEKGMNTEAFF. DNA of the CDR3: TGTGCCAGCAGCCCGGAGGAAAAAGGGATGAACACTGAAGCTTTCTTT.

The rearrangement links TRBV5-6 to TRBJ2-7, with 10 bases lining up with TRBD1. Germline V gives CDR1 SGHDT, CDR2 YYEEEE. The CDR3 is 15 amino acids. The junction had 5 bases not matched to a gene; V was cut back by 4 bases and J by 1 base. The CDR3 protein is CASSRGQGGSYEQYF. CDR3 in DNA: TGTGCCAGCAGCCGAGGACAGGGGGGATCCTACGAGCAGTACTTC.

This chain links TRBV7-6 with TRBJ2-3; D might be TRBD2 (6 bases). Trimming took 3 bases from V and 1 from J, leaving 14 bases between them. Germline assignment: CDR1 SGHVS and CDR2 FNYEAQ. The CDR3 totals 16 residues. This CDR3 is CASSFGWSSGTDTQYF. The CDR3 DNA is TGTGCCAGCAGCTTTGGGTGGTCTAGCGGCACAGATACGCAGTATTTT.

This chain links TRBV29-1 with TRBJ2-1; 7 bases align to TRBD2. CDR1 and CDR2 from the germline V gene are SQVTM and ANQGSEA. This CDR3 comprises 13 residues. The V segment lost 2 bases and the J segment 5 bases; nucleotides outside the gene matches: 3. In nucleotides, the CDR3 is TGCAGCGTTGAACGGGGGGTGGACAATGAGCAGTTCTTC. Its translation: CSVERGVDNEQFF.

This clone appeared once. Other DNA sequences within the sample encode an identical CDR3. CDR3 bases: TGTGCCAGCAGTGAAGGGCCCGGGTCGGGTTACGAGCAGTACTTC. The encoded protein is CASSEGPGSGYEQYF. The chain uses TRBV2 and TRBJ2-7; D unclear. Trimming pared 1 base from V and 4 bases from J, leaving 14 bases between. The CDR3 totals 15 residues. CDR1 is SNHLY, CDR2 FYNNEI, per germline. Together with reference TRBV2 and TRBJ2-7, the CDR3 gives the full variable domain: EPEVTQTPSHQVTQMGQEVILRCVPISNHLYFYWYRQILGQKVEFLVSFYNNEISEKSEIFDDQFSVERPDGSNFTLKIRSTKLEDSAMYFCASSEGPGSGYEQYFGPGTRLTVT.

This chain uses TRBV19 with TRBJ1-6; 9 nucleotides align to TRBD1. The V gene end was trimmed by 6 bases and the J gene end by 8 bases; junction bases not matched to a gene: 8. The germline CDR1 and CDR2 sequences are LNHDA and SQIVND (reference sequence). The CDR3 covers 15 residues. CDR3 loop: CASSLGQGLDSPLHF. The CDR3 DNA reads TGTGCCAGTAGCTTGGGACAGGGCCTTGATTCACCCCTCCACTTT.

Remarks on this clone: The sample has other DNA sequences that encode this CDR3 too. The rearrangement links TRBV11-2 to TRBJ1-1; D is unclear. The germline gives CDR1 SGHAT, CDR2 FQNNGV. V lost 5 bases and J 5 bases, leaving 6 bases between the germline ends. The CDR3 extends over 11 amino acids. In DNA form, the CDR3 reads TGTGCCAGCAGCGTGGGGACTGAAGCTTTCTTT. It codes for CASSVGTEAFF.

The CDR3 DNA sequence: TGTGCCAGCAACGGGGGGAGCTCCTACGAGCAGTACTTC. Encoded protein: CASNGGSSYEQYF. This chain links TRBV6-6 with TRBJ2-7; TRBD2 matches 7 bases. The junction had 3 bases not matched to a gene; V was cut back by 7 bases and J by 0 bases. CDR3 length: 13 amino acids. The V gene's germline CDR1 is MNHNY and CDR2 SVGAGI (reference sequence).

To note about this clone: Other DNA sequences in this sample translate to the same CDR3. This CDR3 is CASSLSTDTQYF. The CDR3 DNA sequence: TGTGCCAGCAGTCTCAGCACAGATACGCAGTATTTT. The rearrangement uses TRBV7-9 and TRBJ2-3; D unresolved. The V end was cut by 6 bases, the J end by 0 bases, with 4 bases between. CDR1 and CDR2 from the germline V gene are SEHNR and FQNEAQ (reference sequence). The CDR3 sequence is 12 residues long.

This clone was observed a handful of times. In DNA form, the CDR3 reads TGTGCCAGCAGGCGGCAGACAGGGGAGAACACTGAAGCTTTCTTT. This encodes CASRRQTGENTEAFF. The chain joins TRBV6-6 to TRBJ1-1; 8 positions match TRBD1. J gave up 1 base and V 6 bases, and 7 bases lay outside the gene matches. CDR1 and CDR2 from the germline V gene are MNHNY and SVGAGI (reference sequence). The CDR3 consists of 15 residues.

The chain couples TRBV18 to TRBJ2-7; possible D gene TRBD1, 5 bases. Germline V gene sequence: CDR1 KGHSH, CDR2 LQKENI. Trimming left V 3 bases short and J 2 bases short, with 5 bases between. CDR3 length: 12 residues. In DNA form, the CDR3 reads TGTGCCAGCTCACCGACAGCCTACGAGCAGTACTTC. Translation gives CASSPTAYEQYF.

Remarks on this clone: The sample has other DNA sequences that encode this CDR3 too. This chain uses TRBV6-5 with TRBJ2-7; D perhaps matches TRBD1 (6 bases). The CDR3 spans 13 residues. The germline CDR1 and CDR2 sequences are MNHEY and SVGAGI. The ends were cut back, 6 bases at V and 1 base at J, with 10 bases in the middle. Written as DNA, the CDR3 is TGTGCCAGCAGACTACAGGGATCCTACGAGCAGTACTTC. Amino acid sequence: CASRLQGSYEQYF.

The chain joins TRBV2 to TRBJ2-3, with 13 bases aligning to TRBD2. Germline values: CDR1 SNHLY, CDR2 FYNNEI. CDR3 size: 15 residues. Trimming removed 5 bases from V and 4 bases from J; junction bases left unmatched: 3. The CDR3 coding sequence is TGTGCCAGCAGTTGGGGACTAGCGGGGTCAGATACGCAGTATTTT. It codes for CASSWGLAGSDTQYF.

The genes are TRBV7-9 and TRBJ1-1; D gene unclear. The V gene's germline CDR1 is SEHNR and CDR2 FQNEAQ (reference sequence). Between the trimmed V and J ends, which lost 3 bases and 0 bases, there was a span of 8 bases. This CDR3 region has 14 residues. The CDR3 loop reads CASSFITMNTEAFF. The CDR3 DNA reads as TGTGCCAGCAGCTTCATCACTATGAACACTGAAGCTTTCTTT.

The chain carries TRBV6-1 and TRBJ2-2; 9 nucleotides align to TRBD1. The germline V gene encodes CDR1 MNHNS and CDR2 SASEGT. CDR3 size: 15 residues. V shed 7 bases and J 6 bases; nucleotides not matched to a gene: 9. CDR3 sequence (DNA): TGTGCCAGCAATACGGGACAGGGATGGCCCGGGGAGCTGTTTTTT. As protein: CASNTGQGWPGELFF.

CDR3 bases: TGTGCCAGCAGTTCCGGGGGAGGGACAGGGAGTTCACCCCTCCACTTT. This gives the protein CASSSGGGTGSSPLHF. The chain is built from TRBV9 and TRBJ1-6; TRBD1 aligns across 9 bases. The germline CDR1 and CDR2 sequences are SGDLS and YYNGEE. Losses at the gene ends were 5 bases for V and 9 bases for J; bases not matched to a gene: 12. The CDR3 spans 16 residues.

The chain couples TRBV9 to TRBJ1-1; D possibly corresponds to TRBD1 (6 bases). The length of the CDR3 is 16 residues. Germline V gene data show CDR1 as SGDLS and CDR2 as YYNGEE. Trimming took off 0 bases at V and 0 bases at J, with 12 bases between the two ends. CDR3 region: CASSVGIGGLNTEAFF. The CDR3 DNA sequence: TGTGCCAGCAGCGTAGGGATAGGGGGGTTGAACACTGAAGCTTTCTTT.

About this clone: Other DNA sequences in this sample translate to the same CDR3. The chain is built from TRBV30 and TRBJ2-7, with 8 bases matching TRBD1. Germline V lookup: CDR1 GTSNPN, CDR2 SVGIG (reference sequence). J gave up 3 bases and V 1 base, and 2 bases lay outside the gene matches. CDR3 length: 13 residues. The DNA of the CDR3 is TGTGCCTGGAGTGCCGGGACAGGCTACGAGCAGTACTTC. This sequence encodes CAWSAGTGYEQYF. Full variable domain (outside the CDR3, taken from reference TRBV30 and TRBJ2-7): SQTIHQWPATLVQPVGSPLSLECTVEGTSNPNLYWYRQAAGRGLQLLFYSVGIGQISSEVPQNLSASRPQDRQFILSSKKLLLSDSGFYLCAWSAGTGYEQYFGPGTRLTVT.

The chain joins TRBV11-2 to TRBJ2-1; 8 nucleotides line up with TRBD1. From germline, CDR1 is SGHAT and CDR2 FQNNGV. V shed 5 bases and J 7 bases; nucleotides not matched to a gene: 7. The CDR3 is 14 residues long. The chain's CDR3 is CASSPGQGPNEQFF. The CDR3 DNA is TGTGCCAGCAGCCCCGGACAGGGACCGAATGAGCAGTTCTTC.